A single sample is the source of the 25 T cell receptor beta chains below, sequenced in a study of shared clonotypes between healthy human individuals (dated by TCRdb to 2020 to 2022). The library was built by means of the immunoSEQ multiplex PCR assay. Not all clones reach the TCRdb copy of this immuneACCESS table, which keeps in-frame sequences only. Checked studies attribute under half of the gap to unresolved V genes and leave the rest unexplained. Within this sample are approximately 500,000 clones, with about 95% of them counted one time only. Clones ranked in the top ten supply under 0.06% of the sample. The sample comprised naive CD4+ T cells sorted from blood. What this sample's cell subset or site label stands for: CD45RA+ positively selected. The receptors were sampled from a woman aged 25-40 years in good health.

This clone appeared once. The chain employs TRBV19 and TRBJ2-2; no clear D. V was cut by 2 bases and J by 5 bases, with 15 bases left in between. The CDR3 sequence is 16 residues long. Germline V CDR1 and CDR2: LNHDA, SQIVND (reference sequence). The CDR3 DNA sequence: TGTGCCAGTAGTATATGGCAGTCCTTTCGGACCGGGGAGCTGTTTTTT. It specifies CASSIWQSFRTGELFF.

This clone has a single count. The sample holds other DNA sequences that translate to the same CDR3. The CDR3 sequence: CASSPGQGGNQPQHF. The CDR3 DNA reads as TGCGCCAGCAGCCCTGGACAGGGGGGCAATCAGCCCCAGCATTTT. V is TRBV5-1 and J is TRBJ1-5; 10 positions match TRBD1. The CDR3 contains 15 residues. Germline V gene data show CDR1 as SGHRS and CDR2 as YFSETQ. Trimming at V came to 4 bases and at J to 2 bases, leaving 3 bases not matched to a gene.

The genes are TRBV11-2 and TRBJ2-5, with 9 positions matching TRBD2. Germline V gives CDR1 SGHAT, CDR2 FQNNGV. The CDR3 spans 13 residues. Germline trimming cut 6 bases from V and 1 base from J; bases unmatched to any gene: 0. The CDR3: CASRTSGQETQYF. The CDR3 region has the DNA TGTGCCAGCAGGACTAGCGGCCAAGAGACCCAGTACTTC.

V gene TRBV19 combines with J gene TRBJ2-3; 8 positions agree with TRBD2. This CDR3 is 14 amino acids long. The V gene end was trimmed by 5 bases and the J gene end by 2 bases; junction bases not matched to a gene: 3. The germline gives CDR1 LNHDA, CDR2 SQIVND (reference sequence). The CDR3 DNA sequence: TGTGCCAGTAGTGGAGCGGGGGACACAGATACGCAGTATTTT. The encoded protein is CASSGAGDTDTQYF.

V usage is TRBV7-9 and J usage is TRBJ1-4; tentatively, D is TRBD1 (5 bases). With 3 bases removed from V and 7 bases from J, the gap between germline ends came to 12 bases. Germline values: CDR1 SEHNR, CDR2 FQNEAQ (reference sequence). CDR3 length equals 14 residues. The CDR3 loop reads CASSFQGSREKLFF. The CDR3 coding sequence is TGTGCCAGCAGCTTCCAGGGATCCCGTGAAAAACTGTTTTTT.

This chain connects TRBV7-9 to TRBJ2-2, with a tentative D call TRBD1 (6 bases). V lost 0 bases and J 1 base, leaving 9 bases between the germline ends. CDR3 length: 16 residues. CDR1 and CDR2 from the germline V gene are SEHNR and FQNEAQ (reference sequence). CDR3 in amino acids: CASSLAAQGNTGELFF. CDR3 DNA sequence: TGTGCCAGCAGCTTAGCGGCACAGGGGAACACCGGGGAGCTGTTTTTT.

This clone was found a few times. The rearrangement joins TRBV7-9 to TRBJ2-7; the D is unclear. Germline CDR1 SEHNR, CDR2 FQNEAQ (reference sequence). V gave up 1 base and J gave up 0 bases, with 4 bases separating them. CDR3 length: 13 amino acids. Here the CDR3 reads CASSLVVSYEQYF. The CDR3, as DNA: TGTGCCAGCAGCTTAGTCGTCTCCTACGAGCAGTACTTC.

The sample holds one count of this clone. Different DNA sequences within this sample yield the same CDR3. This sequence joins TRBV28 and TRBJ2-5, with unresolved D. The DNA end favors TRBJ2-7, so the J call may be wrong. The length of the CDR3 is 11 residues. Germline values: CDR1 MDHEN, CDR2 SYDVKM. The CDR3 DNA follows: TGTGCCAGCAGTTCTCCCTACGAGCAGTACTTC. Its translation: CASSSPYEQYF.

This chain uses TRBV7-9 with TRBJ1-1; D is ambiguous. In germline, CDR1 is SEHNR, CDR2 FQNEAQ (reference sequence). The CDR3 covers 14 residues. V dropped 0 bases and J dropped 0 bases, with 5 bases sitting between them. This CDR3 is CASSLAFLNTEAFF. Written as DNA, the CDR3 is TGTGCCAGCAGCTTAGCGTTTCTGAACACTGAAGCTTTCTTT.

The chain links TRBV7-9 to TRBJ2-3, with D perhaps TRBD2 (6 bases). Germline CDR1 is SEHNR and CDR2 is FQNEAQ (reference sequence). The CDR3 sequence is 12 residues long. Trimming pared 11 bases from V and 1 base from J, leaving 10 bases between. The DNA for the CDR3 is TGTGCCGGAGGGCGGGGCACAGATACGCAGTATTTT. It yields the protein CAGGRGTDTQYF.

The chain employs TRBV6-6 and TRBJ1-2, with 8 bases that match TRBD1. J lost 2 bases, V lost 6 bases, and 8 bases had no gene match. Germline loops: CDR1 MNHNY, CDR2 SVGAGI (reference sequence). There are 15 residues in the CDR3. The CDR3 DNA reads as TGTGCCAGCAGAGCTCACAGGGGGGGGAACTATGGCTACACCTTC. Protein: CASRAHRGGNYGYTF.

The rearrangement joins TRBV2 to TRBJ2-7, with 7 nucleotides matching TRBD1. This CDR3 is built from 13 residues. V dropped 6 bases and J dropped 2; count of bases not matched to a gene: 4. Germline CDR1 and CDR2: SNHLY and FYNNEI. The CDR3, as DNA: TGTGCCAGCAGCGGACAGGTTCCCTACGAGCAGTACTTC. This gives the protein CASSGQVPYEQYF.

The V gene is TRBV28, the J gene TRBJ2-7, with 14 bases aligning to TRBD2. This CDR3 comprises 18 residues. CDR1 is MDHEN and CDR2 is SYDVKM in the germline V gene. V shed 5 bases and J 1 base; nucleotides not matched to a gene: 10. The CDR3 is CASSPRWGTSGRSYEQYF. Here the CDR3 DNA reads TGTGCCAGCAGTCCACGGTGGGGGACTAGCGGGAGATCCTACGAGCAGTACTTC.

The chain links TRBV2 to TRBJ2-6; D gene ambiguous. Per the germline V gene, CDR1 is SNHLY and CDR2 is FYNNEI. Deletions cut 7 bases from V and 7 bases from J, with 20 bases between. This CDR3 is 16 amino acids long. The CDR3 DNA is TGTGCCAGCACCCCCCTAAGCCTTCTTAACGCCAACGTCCTGACTTTC. Translating it yields CASTPLSLLNANVLTF.

This clone occurred once. The chain joins TRBV30 to TRBJ1-4; 8 positions agree with TRBD1. Germline CDR1 is GTSNPN and CDR2 is SVGIG (reference sequence). The CDR3 length is 14 residues. The V segment lost 2 bases and the J segment 11 bases; nucleotides outside the gene matches: 10. The CDR3: CAWSLRDRTWKLFF. CDR3 DNA sequence: TGTGCCTGGAGTCTCCGGGACAGGACCTGGAAACTGTTTTTT.

This clone has a single count. This chain's CDR3 is CASSQGAMRGAHEQYF. CDR3 DNA sequence: TGCGCCAGCAGCCAAGGGGCAATGCGGGGCGCTCACGAGCAGTACTTC. V and J are TRBV4-1 and TRBJ2-7, with D possibly matching TRBD2 (6 bases). In germline, CDR1 is MGHRA, CDR2 YSYEKL. The CDR3 runs to 16 residues. V lost 1 base and J lost 5, with 18 bases in between.

The chain combines TRBV18 with TRBJ2-2, with D perhaps TRBD2 (7 bases). CDR1 is KGHSH, CDR2 LQKENI, per germline. CDR3 length: 16 residues. Trimming cost V 2 bases and J 6 bases, with 16 bases left between them. CDR3 sequence: CASSPSGTNMAGELFF. Written as DNA, the CDR3 is TGTGCCAGCTCACCAAGCGGGACAAATATGGCCGGGGAGCTGTTTTTT. The full variable domain, completed using reference TRBV18 and TRBJ2-2, is NAGVMQNPRHLVRRRGQEARLRCSPMKGHSHVYWYRQLPEEGLKFMVYLQKENIIDESGMPKERFSAEFPKEGPSILRIQQVVRGDSAAYFCASSPSGTNMAGELFFGEGSRLTVL.

The chain links TRBV7-2 to TRBJ2-2; 9 nucleotides agree with TRBD1. The CDR3 spans 15 residues. Looked up from germline, CDR1 is SGHTA and CDR2 is FQGNSA. The V and J ends lost 4 bases and 3 bases, in that order; junction bases with no gene match: 3. The CDR3 here is CASSWDRADTGELFF. In DNA form, the CDR3 reads TGTGCCAGCAGCTGGGACAGGGCGGACACCGGGGAGCTGTTTTTT.

CDR3 region: CASHPAGLDEQYF. The CDR3 DNA reads TGTGCCAGCCACCCCGCGGGGTTGGACGAGCAGTACTTC. This chain joins TRBV7-8 and TRBJ2-7, with D possibly TRBD2 on 6 matching bases. The CDR3 has 13 residues. Germline loops: CDR1 SGHVS, CDR2 FQNEAQ. The V end was cut by 8 bases, the J end by 5 bases, with 16 bases between.

The CDR3 nucleotides read TGCGCCAGCAGTGAGACGGGGGATAGCTCCTACAATGAGCAGTTCTTC. Residues: CASSETGDSSYNEQFF. The chain recombines TRBV10-2 with TRBJ2-1, with D possibly being TRBD2 (6 bases). Germline V gives CDR1 WSHSY, CDR2 SAAADI. Trimming removed 2 bases at V and 0 bases at J, with 11 bases between. The CDR3 spans 16 residues.

V and J are TRBV6-1 and TRBJ1-4, with a tentative D call TRBD1 (6 bases). The CDR3 has 15 amino acids. V was shortened by 8 bases and J by 8 bases, with 21 bases between the two germline ends. Germline V gene sequence: CDR1 MNHNS, CDR2 SASEGT. CDR3 in amino acids: CASEGGGRAWEKLFF. The CDR3 bases are TGTGCCAGCGAGGGGGGGGGCAGGGCATGGGAAAAACTGTTTTTT.

The genes are TRBV6-5 and TRBJ1-2; D is unclear. The CDR3 extends over 14 amino acids. Trimming stripped 8 bases from V and 8 bases from J, with 21 bases between. Germline lookup yields CDR1 MNHEY and CDR2 SVGAGI. In nucleotides, the CDR3 is TGTGCCAGCGCCCCTGAATTTAGCCTGGGAGGCTACACCTTC. Its protein is CASAPEFSLGGYTF.

In DNA form, the CDR3 reads TGCGCCAGCAGTAAGGCCGGGGGGCGCCCGGGGGAGACCCAGTACTTC. Amino acids: CASSKAGGRPGETQYF. The chain combines TRBV10-1 with TRBJ2-5; D possibly corresponds to TRBD2 (7 bases). Per the germline V gene, CDR1 is WNHNN and CDR2 is SYGVQD (reference sequence). The ends were cut back, 5 bases at V and 5 bases at J, with 21 bases in the middle. CDR3 length: 16 amino acids.

V is TRBV18 and J is TRBJ1-1, with 7 bases identical to TRBD1. CDR3 size: 18 residues. Per germline, CDR1 KGHSH and CDR2 LQKENI. V was pared by 0 bases and J by 0 bases, with 10 bases of the junction left unmatched. The CDR3 sequence: CASSPPNRGGNMNTEAFF. The CDR3 DNA sequence: TGTGCCAGCTCACCACCTAACAGGGGCGGCAACATGAACACTGAAGCTTTCTTT.

V is TRBV5-4 and J is TRBJ1-2; D gene ambiguous. CDR1 and CDR2 (germline): SGHNT, YYREEE (reference sequence). The CDR3 loop spans 14 amino acids. Trimming took off 0 bases at V and 4 bases at J, with 10 bases between the two ends. For the CDR3, the DNA is TGTGCCAGCAGCTTGGGAGGCGGGAGCTATGGCTACACCTTC. Translation gives CASSLGGGSYGYTF.